Presented here are 6 T cell receptor beta chains from one specimen sequenced in a study of blood T cell repertoires in COVID-19. Sequencing was performed with immunoSEQ multiplex PCR; in TCRdb, only in-frame clones are kept and a portion is missing. Among about 280,000 clones listed, about 85% were seen once. Sequenced: PBMCs or T cells enriched from blood (not recorded which). Receptors were obtained from a woman between 45 and 60 years old who had recovered from COVID-19.

In its sample, this clone was seen once. J is TRBJ2-1 and V is TRBV27; 11 bases match TRBD2. Germline V gene sequence: CDR1 MNHEY, CDR2 SMNVEV (reference sequence). The V segment lost 6 bases and the J segment 10 bases; nucleotides outside the gene matches: 11. This CDR3 is 15 amino acids long. The CDR3 region is CASSPLAGGSEEQFF. CDR3 DNA sequence: TGTGCCAGCAGCCCCTTAGCGGGAGGGTCTGAAGAGCAGTTCTTC.

The chain joins TRBV30 to TRBJ1-5; perhaps TRBD1 as D (6 bases). The CDR3 is made up of 14 amino acids. CDR1 is GTSNPN and CDR2 is SVGIG in the germline V gene (reference sequence). Trimming pared 1 base from V and 7 bases from J, leaving 14 bases between. The CDR3, as DNA: TGTGCCTGGAGTGATTCAGGGGTGCGGCAGCCCCAGCATTTT. This gives the protein CAWSDSGVRQPQHF. The full variable domain, with the rest looked up from reference TRBV30 and TRBJ1-5, is SQTIHQWPATLVQPVGSPLSLECTVEGTSNPNLYWYRQAAGRGLQLLFYSVGIGQISSEVPQNLSASRPQDRQFILSSKKLLLSDSGFYLCAWSDSGVRQPQHFGDGTRLSIL.

This chain links TRBV10-3 with TRBJ1-2, with D hard to call. The germline V and J ends were trimmed by 0 bases and 8 bases, with 10 bases remaining between them. Germline V gene sequence: CDR1 ENHRY, CDR2 SYGVKD. This CDR3 is 13 amino acids long. The DNA for the CDR3 is TGTGCCATCAGTGAGTCGGCGGGTGTGGGCTACACCTTC. It encodes CAISESAGVGYTF.

The chain couples TRBV2 to TRBJ2-1, with 7 nucleotides matching TRBD1. CDR3 length equals 15 residues. Germline values: CDR1 SNHLY, CDR2 FYNNEI. Germline trimming cut 5 bases from V and 4 bases from J; bases unmatched to any gene: 8. The CDR3, as DNA: TGTGCCAGCAGTACCGGACAGGTTCGATACAATGAGCAGTTCTTC. Amino acids: CASSTGQVRYNEQFF. Full variable domain (rest looked up from reference TRBV2 and TRBJ2-1): EPEVTQTPSHQVTQMGQEVILRCVPISNHLYFYWYRQILGQKVEFLVSFYNNEISEKSEIFDDQFSVERPDGSNFTLKIRSTKLEDSAMYFCASSTGQVRYNEQFFGPGTRLTVL.

The V and J genes are TRBV7-2 and TRBJ2-3; 11 positions agree with TRBD2. The CDR3 sequence is 18 residues long. From germline, CDR1 is SGHTA and CDR2 FQGNSA. The V gene end was trimmed by 1 base and the J gene end by 13 bases; junction bases not matched to a gene: 19. Here the CDR3 reads CASSLEATSGGRGRWEYF. The CDR3 nucleotides read TGTGCCAGCAGCTTAGAGGCTACTAGCGGGGGCCGGGGACGATGGGAGTATTTT.

As DNA, the CDR3 is TGTGCCAGCAGGGACGGACAGGGTTTAATCCACGAGCAGTACTTC. Its translation: CASRDGQGLIHEQYF. This chain connects TRBV6-5 to TRBJ2-7; 8 bases are shared with TRBD1. Losses at the gene ends were 6 bases for V and 5 bases for J; bases not matched to a gene: 12. CDR1 MNHEY and CDR2 SVGAGI come from the germline V gene. The CDR3 runs to 15 residues.